This paragraph reports one T cell receptor (beta chain). The CDR3 loop spans 16 amino acids. Germline V gene data show CDR1 as SGHKS and CDR2 as YYEKEE (reference sequence). V was cut by 4 bases and J by 3 bases, with 16 bases left in between. Sequencing was performed with immunoSEQ multiplex PCR; in TCRdb, only in-frame clones are kept and a portion is missing. This table has tens of thousands of clones, approximately 86% appearing once. This entry comes from a study of blood T cell repertoires in COVID-19. The gene calls are TRBV5-5 and TRBJ1-4, with unresolved D. The receptor was derived from a man between 65 and 85 years old with acute or convalescent COVID-19. The specimen sequenced was peripheral blood. CDR3 sequence: CASSKAVPFSNEKLFF. The CDR3 coding sequence is TGTGCCAGCAGCAAGGCGGTCCCTTTCTCTAATGAAAAACTGTTTTTT.